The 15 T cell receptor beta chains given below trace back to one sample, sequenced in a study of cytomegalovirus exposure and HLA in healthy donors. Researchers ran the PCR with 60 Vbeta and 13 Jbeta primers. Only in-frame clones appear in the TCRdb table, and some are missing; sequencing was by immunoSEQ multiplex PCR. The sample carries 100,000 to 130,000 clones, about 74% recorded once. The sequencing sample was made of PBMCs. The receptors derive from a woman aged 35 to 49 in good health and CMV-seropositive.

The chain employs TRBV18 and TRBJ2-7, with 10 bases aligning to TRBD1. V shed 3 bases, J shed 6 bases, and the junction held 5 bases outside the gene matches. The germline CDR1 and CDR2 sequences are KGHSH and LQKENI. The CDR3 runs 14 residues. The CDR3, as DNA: TGTGCCAGCTCACCGAGGGACAGGGGAAGCGAGCAGTACTTC. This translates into CASSPRDRGSEQYF.

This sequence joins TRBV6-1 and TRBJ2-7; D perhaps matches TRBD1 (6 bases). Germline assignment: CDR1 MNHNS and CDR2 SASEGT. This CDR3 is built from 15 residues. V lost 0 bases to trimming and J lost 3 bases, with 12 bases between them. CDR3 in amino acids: CASSEALGQFYEQYF. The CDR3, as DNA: TGTGCCAGCAGTGAAGCGCTCGGACAGTTCTACGAGCAGTACTTC.

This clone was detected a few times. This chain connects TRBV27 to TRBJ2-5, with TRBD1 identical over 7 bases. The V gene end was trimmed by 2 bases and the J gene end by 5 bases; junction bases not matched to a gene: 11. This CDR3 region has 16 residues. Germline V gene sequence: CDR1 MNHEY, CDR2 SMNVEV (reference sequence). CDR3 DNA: TGTGCCAGCAGTTTAAGGGGGCGCTTATCGGAGGAGACCCAGTACTTC. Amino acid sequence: CASSLRGRLSEETQYF.

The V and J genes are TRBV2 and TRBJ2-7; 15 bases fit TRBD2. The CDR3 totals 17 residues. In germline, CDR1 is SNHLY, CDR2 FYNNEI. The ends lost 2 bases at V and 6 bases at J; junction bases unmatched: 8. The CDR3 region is CASSEKGLAGGPSEQYF. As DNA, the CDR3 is TGTGCCAGCAGTGAAAAGGGACTAGCGGGGGGACCTAGCGAGCAGTACTTC.

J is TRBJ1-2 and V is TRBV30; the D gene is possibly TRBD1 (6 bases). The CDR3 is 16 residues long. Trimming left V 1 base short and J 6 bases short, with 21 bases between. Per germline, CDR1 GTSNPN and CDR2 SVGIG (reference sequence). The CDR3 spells CAWSAPLGAGSHGYTF. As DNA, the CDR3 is TGTGCCTGGAGTGCTCCCCTGGGGGCAGGATCCCATGGCTACACCTTC.

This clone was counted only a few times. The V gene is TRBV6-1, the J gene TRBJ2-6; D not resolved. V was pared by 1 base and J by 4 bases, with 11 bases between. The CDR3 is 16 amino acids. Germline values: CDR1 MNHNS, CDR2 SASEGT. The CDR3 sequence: CASSEVSRAGANVLTF. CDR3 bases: TGTGCCAGCAGTGAAGTATCGCGAGCCGGGGCCAACGTCCTGACTTTC.

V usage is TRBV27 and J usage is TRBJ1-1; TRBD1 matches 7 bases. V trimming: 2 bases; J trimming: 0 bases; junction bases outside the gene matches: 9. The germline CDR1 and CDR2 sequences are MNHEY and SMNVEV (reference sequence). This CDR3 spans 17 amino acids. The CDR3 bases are TGTGCCAGCAGTTTAACCCCGGGACAGACCATGAACACTGAAGCTTTCTTT. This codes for CASSLTPGQTMNTEAFF.

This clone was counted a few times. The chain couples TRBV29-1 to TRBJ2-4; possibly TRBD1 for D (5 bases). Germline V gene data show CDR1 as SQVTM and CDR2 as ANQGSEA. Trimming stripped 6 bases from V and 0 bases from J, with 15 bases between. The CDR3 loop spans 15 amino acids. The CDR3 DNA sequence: TGCAGCGTAGCCGACAGAGGCTTAGCCAAAAACATTCAGTACTTC. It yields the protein CSVADRGLAKNIQYF.

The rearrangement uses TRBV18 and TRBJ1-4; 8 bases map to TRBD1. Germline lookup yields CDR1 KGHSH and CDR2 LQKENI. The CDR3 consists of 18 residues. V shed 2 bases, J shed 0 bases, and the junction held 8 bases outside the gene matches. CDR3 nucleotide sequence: TGTGCCAGCTCACCATTCAGCCCACAGGGGGCAACTAATGAAAAACTGTTTTTT. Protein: CASSPFSPQGATNEKLFF.

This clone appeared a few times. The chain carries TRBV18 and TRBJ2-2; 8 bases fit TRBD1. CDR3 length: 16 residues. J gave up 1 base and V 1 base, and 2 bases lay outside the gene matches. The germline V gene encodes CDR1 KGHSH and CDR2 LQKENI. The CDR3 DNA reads TGTGCCAGCTCACCACGAGGACAGGGGAACACCGGGGAGCTGTTTTTT. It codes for CASSPRGQGNTGELFF.

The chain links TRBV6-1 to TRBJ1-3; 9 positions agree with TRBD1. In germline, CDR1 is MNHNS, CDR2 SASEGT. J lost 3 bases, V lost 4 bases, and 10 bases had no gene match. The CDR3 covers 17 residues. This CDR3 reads CASSGAGDRVFGNTIYF. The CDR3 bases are TGTGCCAGCAGTGGGGCAGGGGACAGGGTGTTTGGAAACACCATATATTTT.

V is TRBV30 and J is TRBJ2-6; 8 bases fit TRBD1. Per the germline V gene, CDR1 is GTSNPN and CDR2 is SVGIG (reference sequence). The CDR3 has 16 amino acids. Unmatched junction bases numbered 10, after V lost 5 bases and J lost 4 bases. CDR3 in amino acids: CAWEVRGQLGANVLTF. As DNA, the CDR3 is TGTGCCTGGGAGGTCAGGGGGCAATTGGGGGCCAACGTCCTGACTTTC.

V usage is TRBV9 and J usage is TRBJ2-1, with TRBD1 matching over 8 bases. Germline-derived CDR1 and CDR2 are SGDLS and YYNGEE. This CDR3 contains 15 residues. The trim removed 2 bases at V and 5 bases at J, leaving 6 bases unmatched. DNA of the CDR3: TGTGCCAGCAGCGTTGGACAGGGAGTCCACAATGAGCAGTTCTTC. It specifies CASSVGQGVHNEQFF. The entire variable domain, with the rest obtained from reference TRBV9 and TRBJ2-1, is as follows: DSGVTQTPKHLITATGQRVTLRCSPRSGDLSVYWYQQSLDQGLQFLIQYYNGEERAKGNILERFSAQQFPDLHSELNLSSLELGDSALYFCASSVGQGVHNEQFFGPGTRLTVL.

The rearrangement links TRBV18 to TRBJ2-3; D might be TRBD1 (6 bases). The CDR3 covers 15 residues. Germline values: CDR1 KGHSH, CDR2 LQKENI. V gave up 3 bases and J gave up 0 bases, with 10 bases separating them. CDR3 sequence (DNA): TGTGCCAGCTCACCGGACAGTCTGAGCACAGATACGCAGTATTTT. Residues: CASSPDSLSTDTQYF.

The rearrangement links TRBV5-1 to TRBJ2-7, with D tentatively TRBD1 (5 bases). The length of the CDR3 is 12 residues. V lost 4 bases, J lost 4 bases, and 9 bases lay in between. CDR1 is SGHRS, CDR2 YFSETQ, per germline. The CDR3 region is CASSPTEYEQYF. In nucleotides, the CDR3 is TGCGCCAGCAGCCCGACAGAGTACGAGCAGTACTTC.